This TCR beta chain was captured by sequencing in a study of metastatic and nonmetastatic thyroid tumors. Background on the study: Repertoire comparisons spanned blood and tumor or nodule tissue from malignant and benign thyroid patients. Study-wide findings and caveats: In both blood and tumor samples, TCR beta diversity was reported significantly higher for malignant than benign nodules.

The CDR3 runs to 11 residues. Between the trimmed V and J ends, which lost 1 base and 3 bases, there was a span of 1 base. Germline V gives CDR1 MNHEY, CDR2 SMNVEV (reference sequence). In the original processing: Clinicopathological groups of papillary thyroid cancer showed CDR3 differences that were used to build a distant-metastasis classifier. TCRdb re-processed the PCR reads through MiXCR. Clone size and V and J calls follow TCRdb, not the original study. The sample has about 40,000 clones, roughly 10% seen once. There are many counts of this clone. Antigen: not known. Among the patients, none had received any treatment before thyroid surgery.

The chain has TRBV27 and TRBJ2-7; D unresolved. This TCR was sampled from a female donor with papillary thyroid cancer or a benign thyroid nodule (not recorded which). Some clones in this sample may be carry-over from other donors' samples. The specimen sequenced was blood. The CDR3 DNA reads TGTGCCAGCAGTTTATACTACGAGCAGTACTTC. Residues: CASSLYYEQYF.